Below are 22 T cell receptor beta chains sequenced from a single sample in a study of T cells after somatic rescue of genetic block. The repertoire was sequenced with immunoSEQ multiplex PCR; TCRdb's copy has only in-frame clones and lacks some. Among 12,000 to 15,000 clones listed, more than 65% were seen once. The sample was peripheral blood mononuclear cells (PBMCs). The receptors here all came from a boy aged 5 to 17.

The J gene is TRBJ1-6, the V gene TRBV19; no clear D. V lost 5 bases and J lost 5, with 16 bases in between. Germline V lookup: CDR1 LNHDA, CDR2 SQIVND (reference sequence). The CDR3 totals 16 residues. CDR3 nucleotides: TGTGCCAGTAGTGGGCAGCTACTTCTGGATAATTCACCCCTCCACTTT. This gives the protein CASSGQLLLDNSPLHF.

CDR3 protein: CASRDLAGNTDTQYF. The CDR3 DNA follows: TGTGCCAGCAGGGACTTAGCGGGGAACACAGATACGCAGTATTTT. V usage is TRBV25-1 and J usage is TRBJ2-3, with 8 positions matching TRBD2. The V gene end was trimmed by 6 bases and the J gene end by 2 bases; junction bases not matched to a gene: 7. The CDR3 runs 15 residues. The germline V gene has CDR1 MGHDK and CDR2 SYGVNS.

This clone was detected once. The rearrangement joins TRBV5-4 to TRBJ2-7, with TRBD2 as a possible D gene (7 bases). Germline loops: CDR1 SGHNT, CDR2 YYREEE (reference sequence). The CDR3 is 15 residues long. V lost 0 bases, J lost 2 bases, and 12 bases lay in between. CDR3 nucleotides: TGTGCCAGCAGCTTGGGCAGGGGAGGGACCTACGAGCAGTACTTC. Residues: CASSLGRGGTYEQYF.

The chain has TRBV2 and TRBJ2-7; 9 bases fit TRBD2. V gave up 6 bases and J gave up 3 bases; unmatched junction bases: 3. CDR3 length equals 13 residues. Germline V gene data show CDR1 as SNHLY and CDR2 as FYNNEI. Written as DNA, the CDR3 is TGTGCCAGCAGCTCGACTAGCGGCTACGAGCAGTACTTC. This gives the protein CASSSTSGYEQYF.

This clone was counted between two and nine times. The chain uses TRBV7-3 and TRBJ2-1; the match to TRBD1 covers 8 bases. CDR1 SGHTA and CDR2 FQGTGA come from the germline V gene. The CDR3 has 15 residues. J gave up 6 bases and V 1 base, and 5 bases lay outside the gene matches. CDR3 in amino acids: CASSLIQGALNEQFF. As DNA, the CDR3 is TGTGCCAGCAGCTTAATTCAGGGGGCCCTCAATGAGCAGTTCTTC.

The table lists this clone with a few counts. This chain links TRBV18 with TRBJ1-2; 7 bases are a match to TRBD1. Germline-derived CDR1 and CDR2 are KGHSH and LQKENI. Trimming took 3 bases from V and 5 from J; bases not matched to a gene: 6. The CDR3 totals 14 residues. The CDR3 spells CASSPLGTEYGYTF. For the CDR3, the DNA is TGTGCCAGCTCACCTCTTGGGACAGAGTATGGCTACACCTTC. The whole variable domain, remainder taken from reference TRBV18 and TRBJ1-2, is NAGVMQNPRHLVRRRGQEARLRCSPMKGHSHVYWYRQLPEEGLKFMVYLQKENIIDESGMPKERFSAEFPKEGPSILRIQQVVRGDSAAYFCASSPLGTEYGYTFGSGTRLTVV.

The V call is TRBV2, the J call TRBJ2-2; D is ambiguous. Germline CDR1 is SNHLY and CDR2 is FYNNEI. The CDR3 is 13 residues long. The V end was cut by 0 bases, the J end by 14 bases, with 13 bases between. DNA of the CDR3: TGTGCCAGCAGTGAAGCGAATCTCGGTGAACTGTTTTTT. It specifies CASSEANLGELFF.

The CDR3 DNA follows: TGTGCCAGCAGTTACTCGGACAGATCGGGCGAGCAGTACTTC. Protein sequence: CASSYSDRSGEQYF. The chain employs TRBV6-6 and TRBJ2-7; D is possibly TRBD1 (6 bases). The length of the CDR3 is 14 residues. Between the trimmed V and J ends, which lost 0 bases and 6 bases, there was a span of 12 bases. Germline V CDR1 and CDR2: MNHNY, SVGAGI (reference sequence).

This clone was counted a few times. This CDR3 reads CASNVVRNEKLFF. CDR3 DNA: TGTGCCAGCAACGTCGTTAGGAATGAAAAACTGTTTTTT. The chain has TRBV6-1 and TRBJ1-4; the D is unclear. CDR3 size: 13 residues. Germline-derived CDR1 and CDR2 are MNHNS and SASEGT. Trimming pared 7 bases from V and 5 bases from J, leaving 11 bases between.

The chain employs TRBV2 and TRBJ1-4; a weak D match, TRBD1 (6 bases). The V end was cut by 1 base, the J end by 7 bases, with 13 bases between. The germline gives CDR1 SNHLY, CDR2 FYNNEI. The CDR3 runs to 15 residues. The CDR3 bases are TGTGCCAGCAGTGAAGAGTCAGGGGCTCTTGAAAAACTGTTTTTT. Its translation: CASSEESGALEKLFF.

Of note for this clone: Compared with germline, one end of the junction differs, possibly owing to a read error. At the DNA level, this CDR3 is encoded by other sequences in the same sample as well. The V and J genes are TRBV6-1 and TRBJ1-6; TRBD1 matches at 7 bases. CDR1 and CDR2 (germline): MNHNS, SASEGT. The CDR3 loop spans 15 amino acids. The CDR3 sequence is CASSAVTGEGSPLHF. CDR3 coding DNA: TGTGCTAGCAGTGCGGTTACAGGGGAGGGTTCACCCCTCCACTTT.

V gene TRBV5-1 combines with J gene TRBJ1-1, with D unclear. Trimming pared 1 base from V and 7 bases from J, leaving 14 bases between. From germline, CDR1 is SGHRS and CDR2 YFSETQ. The CDR3 spans 14 residues. The CDR3 DNA reads as TGCGCCAGCAGCTTGCGGGTTCCGACACTTGAAGCTTTCTTT. Translation gives CASSLRVPTLEAFF.

This clone was detected a few times. The chain recombines TRBV7-9 with TRBJ2-7, with TRBD1 identical over 9 bases. The CDR3 covers 14 residues. From germline, CDR1 is SEHNR and CDR2 FQNEAQ (reference sequence). After removal of 5 bases from V and 5 bases from J, the junction contained 7 bases not matched to a gene. The CDR3 reads CASSHLTGGNEQYF. The CDR3 region has the DNA TGTGCCAGCAGCCATCTGACAGGGGGGAACGAGCAGTACTTC. The variable domain in full, with the rest retrieved from reference TRBV7-9 and TRBJ2-7, is DTGVSQNPRHKITKRGQNVTFRCDPISEHNRLYWYRQTLGQGPEFLTYFQNEAQLEKSRLLSDRFSAERPKGSFSTLEIQRTEQGDSAMYLCASSHLTGGNEQYFGPGTRLTVT.

The chain has TRBV18 and TRBJ2-7; D remains ambiguous. Germline V gives CDR1 KGHSH, CDR2 LQKENI. Trimming removed 4 bases at V and 0 bases at J, with 10 bases between. This CDR3 comprises 14 residues. The CDR3 reads CASSRISASYEQYF. As DNA, the CDR3 is TGTGCCAGCTCACGGATCTCCGCCTCCTACGAGCAGTACTTC.

The gene calls are TRBV7-9 and TRBJ2-3; TRBD2 agrees at 14 bases. The length of the CDR3 is 17 residues. The germline CDR1 and CDR2 sequences are SEHNR and FQNEAQ (reference sequence). V gave up 3 bases and J gave up 8 bases; unmatched junction bases: 10. CDR3 residues: CASSLFGTSGRRSTQYF. The CDR3 nucleotides are TGTGCCAGCAGCTTGTTCGGGACTAGCGGGAGACGTAGTACGCAGTATTTT. Using reference TRBV7-9 and TRBJ2-3 for the parts outside the CDR3, the full variable domain is DTGVSQNPRHKITKRGQNVTFRCDPISEHNRLYWYRQTLGQGPEFLTYFQNEAQLEKSRLLSDRFSAERPKGSFSTLEIQRTEQGDSAMYLCASSLFGTSGRRSTQYFGPGTRLTVL.

The rearrangement joins TRBV5-1 to TRBJ2-5; TRBD1 matches at 9 bases. Trimming cost V 1 base and J 5 bases; bases outside gene matches: 6. Germline-derived CDR1 and CDR2 are SGHRS and YFSETQ. CDR3 length: 15 residues. The CDR3 DNA follows: TGCGCCAGCAGCTTGCCCGGGACAGGGTTGGAGACCCAGTACTTC. This gives the protein CASSLPGTGLETQYF.

The J gene is TRBJ1-3, the V gene TRBV9; 7 bases are shared with TRBD1. Germline assignment: CDR1 SGDLS and CDR2 YYNGEE. Germline trimming cut 4 bases from V and 7 bases from J; bases unmatched to any gene: 5. The CDR3 runs to 13 residues. This CDR3 reads CASSTLTGNTIYF. Here the CDR3 DNA reads TGTGCCAGCAGCACTCTGACAGGGAACACCATATATTTT.

The V call is TRBV18, the J call TRBJ2-1, with unresolved D. The CDR3 is 14 amino acids. V shed 3 bases and J shed 2 bases, with 8 bases lying between them. The germline V gene has CDR1 KGHSH and CDR2 LQKENI. This CDR3 is CASSPDRTYNEQFF. Here the CDR3 DNA reads TGTGCCAGCTCACCGGATAGAACCTACAATGAGCAGTTCTTC.

As to this clone: Other DNA sequences in this sample translate to the same CDR3. J is TRBJ2-7 and V is TRBV28; the match to TRBD2 covers 9 bases. The V gene end was trimmed by 3 bases and the J gene end by 4 bases; junction bases not matched to a gene: 4. The CDR3 runs to 14 residues. Per the germline V gene, CDR1 is MDHEN and CDR2 is SYDVKM. Here the CDR3 reads CASSFGLAGYEQYF. The DNA of the CDR3 is TGTGCCAGCAGTTTCGGGCTAGCGGGATACGAGCAGTACTTC.

The chain joins TRBV9 to TRBJ2-2; TRBD2 matches at 7 bases. This CDR3 has 13 residues. Germline trimming cut 6 bases from V and 6 bases from J; bases unmatched to any gene: 5. Looked up from germline, CDR1 is SGDLS and CDR2 is YYNGEE. The CDR3 DNA follows: TGTGCCAGCACCTGGGGGGGAGCCGGGGAGCTGTTTTTT. It is translated as CASTWGGAGELFF.

Concerning this clone: The final CDR3 position lacks the conserved phenylalanine or tryptophan, pointing to a likely read error. The chain has TRBV13 and TRBJ1-1; D gene ambiguous. The CDR3 is made up of 16 amino acids. CDR1 and CDR2 (germline): PRHDT, FYEKMQ (reference sequence). Trimming removed 5 bases at V and 8 bases at J, with 24 bases between. The CDR3 bases are TGTGCCAGCAGCCCAAAGGCCCCCGGACTGTTACGGGAAGCTTTCCTT. It yields the protein CASSPKAPGLLREAFL.

The V call is TRBV7-8, the J call TRBJ2-3; D is possibly TRBD2 (5 bases). The CDR3 loop spans 17 amino acids. Germline values: CDR1 SGHVS, CDR2 FQNEAQ. V gave up 2 bases and J gave up 0 bases, with 15 bases separating them. The DNA of the CDR3 is TGTGCCAGCAGCTTAAGAGGGCGAGTATCTAGCACAGATACGCAGTATTTT. It codes for CASSLRGRVSSTDTQYF.